One sample yielded the 13 T cell receptor beta chains listed below, sequenced in a study of blood T cell repertoires in COVID-19. The method was immunoSEQ multiplex PCR; TCRdb's version includes in-frame clones alone and lacks a portion of them. The sample holds around 130,000 clones, 75% to 90% seen once. Sequenced sample: peripheral blood. The receptors stem from a human donor in a cohort sampled during active COVID-19.

The rearrangement links TRBV10-3 to TRBJ1-5, with 9 bases matching TRBD1. The CDR3 length is 16 residues. J was trimmed by 2 bases and V by 3 bases; bases with no gene match: 5. Germline V gene data show CDR1 as ENHRY and CDR2 as SYGVKD. This CDR3 reads CAISDTGQGGNQPQHF. The CDR3 coding sequence is TGTGCCATCAGTGATACGGGACAGGGAGGCAATCAGCCCCAGCATTTT.

The chain has TRBV7-8 and TRBJ1-5; D ambiguous. The germline CDR1 and CDR2 sequences are SGHVS and FQNEAQ. The CDR3 is 14 residues long. V lost 3 bases, J lost 0 bases, and 6 bases lay in between. The CDR3 DNA reads as TGTGCCAGCAGCTTCGGAGATAGCAATCAGCCCCAGCATTTT. Its protein is CASSFGDSNQPQHF.

This clone showed up just once. The chain carries TRBV5-4 and TRBJ1-2, with D perhaps TRBD1 (6 bases). The germline CDR1 and CDR2 sequences are SGHNT and YYREEE (reference sequence). The CDR3 loop spans 13 amino acids. V was clipped by 0 bases and J by 8 bases, with 11 bases between them. CDR3 amino acids: CASSLESGQGYTF. The CDR3 region has the DNA TGTGCCAGCAGCTTGGAGAGTGGACAGGGCTACACCTTC. Combining the CDR3 with reference TRBV5-4 and TRBJ1-2 gives the whole variable domain ETGVTQSPTHLIKTRGQQVTLRCSSQSGHNTVSWYQQALGQGPQFIFQYYREEENGRGNFPPRFSGLQFPNYSSELNVNALELDDSALYLCASSLESGQGYTFGSGTRLTVV.

The chain recombines TRBV18 with TRBJ1-1; D not certain. V dropped 3 bases and J dropped 7 bases, with 15 bases sitting between them. CDR3 length equals 14 residues. From germline, CDR1 is KGHSH and CDR2 LQKENI. CDR3 sequence: CASSPAQIHGEAFF. As DNA, the CDR3 is TGTGCCAGCTCACCCGCCCAAATTCACGGTGAAGCTTTCTTT.

V usage is TRBV15 and J usage is TRBJ2-5; 7 positions match TRBD1. Germline CDR1 and CDR2: LNHNV and YYDKDF (reference sequence). The V gene end was trimmed by 5 bases and the J gene end by 3 bases; junction bases not matched to a gene: 12. The CDR3 has 16 amino acids. Here the CDR3 reads CATSSGQRVLEETQYF. CDR3 DNA: TGTGCCACCAGCTCGGGACAGCGCGTGCTAGAAGAGACCCAGTACTTC.

This clone is a singleton in its sample. The rearrangement links TRBV5-4 to TRBJ1-2; D unclear. There are 15 residues in the CDR3. Trimming took 0 bases from V and 3 from J, leaving 12 bases between them. Germline-derived CDR1 and CDR2 are SGHNT and YYREEE (reference sequence). CDR3 DNA sequence: TGTGCCAGCAGCTTGGTATCGGGGTCGGACTATGGCTACACCTTC. Amino acids: CASSLVSGSDYGYTF.

The chain recombines TRBV5-1 with TRBJ2-3; 10 bases line up with TRBD2. This CDR3 comprises 15 residues. V was clipped by 0 bases and J by 8 bases; unmatched bases: 6. Germline assignment: CDR1 SGHRS and CDR2 YFSETQ. CDR3 amino acids: CASSLAGQREGTQYF. CDR3 DNA sequence: TGCGCCAGCAGCTTGGCGGGCCAGCGGGAGGGTACGCAGTATTTT.

The gene calls are TRBV7-2 and TRBJ1-1; the D is unclear. This CDR3 spans 13 amino acids. V lost 7 bases and J lost 6, with 15 bases in between. The germline V gene has CDR1 SGHTA and CDR2 FQGNSA. The CDR3 region is CASTNDGGPEAFF. CDR3 in DNA: TGTGCCAGCACCAACGACGGCGGGCCTGAAGCTTTCTTT.

J is TRBJ2-7 and V is TRBV7-2; 8 nucleotides align to TRBD2. This CDR3 is 15 amino acids long. Germline V gives CDR1 SGHTA, CDR2 FQGNSA. V shed 0 bases, J shed 3 bases, and the junction held 4 bases outside the gene matches. The CDR3 reads CASSLASGNNYEQYV. CDR3 coding DNA: TGTGCCAGCAGCTTAGCTAGCGGGAACAACTACGAGCAGTACGTC.

The chain combines TRBV5-1 with TRBJ1-4, with a possible D match to TRBD1 (6 bases). This CDR3 contains 16 residues. The germline gives CDR1 SGHRS, CDR2 YFSETQ. V was pared by 0 bases and J by 4 bases, with 13 bases between. The DNA for the CDR3 is TGCGCCAGCAGCTTGGCTCAGGGAGGGGGTAATGAAAAACTGTTTTTT. It encodes CASSLAQGGGNEKLFF.

The chain recombines TRBV28 with TRBJ2-7; 8 positions agree with TRBD2. Germline V gives CDR1 MDHEN, CDR2 SYDVKM. The J segment lost 6 bases and the V segment lost 6 bases, leaving 13 bases of the junction unmatched. CDR3 length: 15 amino acids. The CDR3 here is CASRATGTRGREQYV. CDR3 DNA sequence: TGTGCCAGCAGAGCTACCGGGACTAGAGGACGCGAGCAGTACGTC.

The chain is built from TRBV18 and TRBJ2-7; possibly TRBD1 for D (6 bases). CDR3 length: 14 residues. The germline V gene encodes CDR1 KGHSH and CDR2 LQKENI. Trimming left V 1 base short and J 7 bases short, with 14 bases between. CDR3 nucleotides: TGTGCCAGCTCACCACTGGGACAAATGCGGGAGCAGTACGTC. Translating it yields CASSPLGQMREQYV.

This chain uses TRBV7-2 with TRBJ1-2; 10 positions agree with TRBD1. From germline, CDR1 is SGHTA and CDR2 FQGNSA. The CDR3 covers 16 residues. V was pared by 4 bases and J by 7 bases, with 12 bases of the junction left unmatched. The CDR3 is CASSSIPGTGVTGYTF. The CDR3 region has the DNA TGTGCCAGCAGCTCCATACCCGGGACAGGGGTTACTGGCTACACCTTC.